Below, one T cell receptor beta chain is given with its context. CDR1 and CDR2 (germline): MGHRA, YSYEKL. This CDR3 spans 16 amino acids. Trimming cost V 0 bases and J 4 bases; bases outside gene matches: 6. In the original workflow: From reference gene primer amplification, estimates of nucleated cell counts were derived. Some clones are missing from TCRdb's copy, which holds only in-frame ones; the method was immunoSEQ multiplex PCR. V, J and clone size were drawn from that table, and D and trimming were deduced from the DNA. The sample records fewer than 120,000 clones, 88% being singletons. This sample was taken from a study of blood T cell repertoires in COVID-19. Study information: The origin of the acute and convalescent COVID-19 samples was the United States, Italy and Spain. The analysed material was cDNA or gDNA that came from T cells, B-cell-depleted T cells, or PBMCs.

The clonotype originates from a woman in her fifties or sixties with acute or convalescent COVID-19. The sample was peripheral blood. This chain connects TRBV4-1 to TRBJ2-3; 8 nucleotides line up with TRBD2. This chain's CDR3 is CASSQDRSGGADTQYF. DNA of the CDR3: TGCGCCAGCAGCCAAGATCGTTCGGGAGGGGCAGATACGCAGTATTTT.